Reported below is one T cell receptor beta chain. Antigen: not known. Naive CD8 cells lacked CD45RO, underwent positive selection for CCR7 and left out terminally differentiated effector memory CD45RA+ cells. This sample is part of a study of shared clonotypes between healthy human individuals. Whole-study findings and limits: Clonotype sharing among the donors was expected to vary with sequencing depth.

Per the original methods: ImmunoSEQ output lacked quality scores and full-length reads, limiting matched filtering. Produced via immunoSEQ multiplex PCR; TCRdb's table is partial and in-frame only. V, J and clone size reflect that table, while D and trimming were determined from the DNA. The sample lists more than 2 million clones; around 95% were seen once. This CDR3 contains 22 residues. Germline lookup yields CDR1 SNHLY and CDR2 FYNNEI. Trimming stripped 2 bases from V and 3 bases from J, with 32 bases between. Sequences were obtained from naive CD8+ T cells from PBMCs. The receptor's source is a man in his late teens or twenties in good health. Some clones in this sample may be carry-over from other donors' samples. The genes are TRBV2 and TRBJ2-1; a weak D match, TRBD1 (6 bases). The CDR3 region has the DNA TGTGCCAGCAGTGAACCCGAGGTCCCCGGCCTACCGGGACACATGAACTACAATGAGCAGTTCTTC. This codes for CASSEPEVPGLPGHMNYNEQFF.